The 32 T cell receptor beta chains below all came from one sample that was sequenced in a study of T cells after yellow fever vaccination. TCRdb recomputed calls from the 5' RACE reads with MiXCR, one row per CDR3 protein. Found here are some 420,000 distinct CDR3 sequences, under 20% of them singletons; the top ten hold 18%. The source was PBMCs, collected before the yellow fever booster vaccination. The receptors originated from a man between 18 and 35 years old who received the YFV17D yellow fever vaccine.

This chain connects TRBV15 to TRBJ2-6; 7 bases map to TRBD1. Trimming removed 3 bases from V and 0 bases from J; junction bases left unmatched: 5. Germline assignment: CDR1 LNHNV and CDR2 YYDKDF (reference sequence). This CDR3 has 17 residues. The CDR3 sequence: CATSRDRPISGANVLTF. CDR3 nucleotide sequence: TGTGCCACCAGCAGGGACAGGCCGATCTCTGGGGCCAACGTCCTGACTTTC.

J is TRBJ2-7 and V is TRBV5-6; no definite D call. Trimming removed 0 bases from V and 4 bases from J, with 14 bases in between. The CDR3 totals 15 residues. Germline values: CDR1 SGHDT, CDR2 YYEEEE. This CDR3 is CASSLARGAPYEQYV. In nucleotides, the CDR3 is TGTGCCAGCAGCTTGGCCCGAGGAGCCCCTTACGAGCAGTACGTC.

The V and J genes are TRBV5-6 and TRBJ2-5; 7 bases align to TRBD1. V lost 2 bases, J lost 0 bases, and 4 bases stayed unmatched. This CDR3 has 15 amino acids. Germline loops: CDR1 SGHDT, CDR2 YYEEEE. Here the CDR3 reads CASSFWTGHQETQYF. Here the CDR3 DNA reads TGTGCCAGCAGCTTCTGGACAGGACACCAAGAGACCCAGTACTTC.

This chain links TRBV5-4 with TRBJ2-3; D is possibly TRBD1 (5 bases). V was trimmed by 6 bases and J by 3 bases, leaving 11 bases between them. The CDR3 runs to 13 residues. CDR1 and CDR2 from the germline V gene are SGHNT and YYREEE (reference sequence). As DNA, the CDR3 is TGTGCCAGCAACCCGCAGGGAACAGATACGCAGTATTTT. This translates into CASNPQGTDTQYF.

This clonotype was counted many times. The chain is built from TRBV7-6 and TRBJ1-6, with D perhaps TRBD1 (5 bases). V lost 2 bases, J lost 12 bases, and 8 bases lay in between. Germline-derived CDR1 and CDR2 are SGHVS and FNYEAQ. The CDR3 sequence is 12 residues long. CDR3 amino acids: CASSLSGGPLHF. DNA for the CDR3: TGTGCCAGCAGCTTATCGGGGGGACCCCTCCACTTT.

V usage is TRBV7-2 and J usage is TRBJ1-1; D unresolved. Germline V gives CDR1 SGHTA, CDR2 FQGNSA. The V and J ends lost 5 bases and 5 bases respectively, with 9 bases between them. The CDR3 covers 12 residues. The CDR3 loop is CASSPAMTEAFF. The DNA for the CDR3 is TGTGCCAGCAGCCCGGCGATGACTGAAGCTTTCTTT.

This clonotype was seen more than once but under ten times. The rearrangement links TRBV12-3 or TRBV12-4 to TRBJ1-6; TRBD1 matches 8 bases. This CDR3 region has 16 residues. V trimming: 3 bases; J trimming: 3 bases; junction bases outside the gene matches: 4. This CDR3 is CASSLGTGFYNSPLHF. For the CDR3, the DNA is TGTGCCAGCAGTTTGGGGACAGGCTTCTATAATTCACCCCTCCACTTT.

The rearrangement links TRBV6-2 or TRBV6-3 to TRBJ1-5; D is unclear. CDR3 length: 14 amino acids. Trimming pared 8 bases from V and 3 bases from J, leaving 14 bases between. The V gene's germline CDR1 is MNHEY and CDR2 SVGEGT. In DNA form, the CDR3 reads TGTGCCAGCTGGTTGGGCAGCCTCAATCAGCCCCAGCATTTT. Translated: CASWLGSLNQPQHF.

This clonotype turned up a few times. This chain connects TRBV29-1 to TRBJ2-1; 14 bases align to TRBD2. The trim removed 7 bases at V and 8 bases at J, leaving 13 bases unmatched. Germline V lookup: CDR1 SQVTM, CDR2 ANQGSEA. The length of the CDR3 is 16 residues. The CDR3 is CSGKGTSGGPGDEQFF. CDR3 DNA: TGCAGCGGCAAAGGGACTAGCGGGGGCCCCGGGGATGAGCAGTTCTTC.

This clonotype showed up just a few times. The V gene is TRBV27, the J gene TRBJ1-2; D not resolved. The CDR3 runs to 13 residues. From germline, CDR1 is MNHEY and CDR2 SMNVEV (reference sequence). Trimming took 2 bases from V and 4 from J, leaving 8 bases between them. Here the CDR3 reads CASSLRLGYGYTF. For the CDR3, the DNA is TGTGCCAGCAGTTTAAGACTGGGCTATGGCTACACCTTC.

This clonotype came up many times. The J gene is TRBJ2-7, the V gene TRBV20-1; 7 bases line up with TRBD1. The CDR3 is made up of 14 amino acids. J lost 1 base, V lost 2 bases, and 5 bases had no gene match. CDR1 and CDR2 from the germline V gene are DFQATT and SNEGSKA (reference sequence). The CDR3 nucleotides are TGCAGTGCTAGACTCCAGGGGGAATCCTACGAGCAGTACTTC. Translation: CSARLQGESYEQYF.

The chain recombines TRBV29-1 with TRBJ1-4, with D tentatively TRBD1 (5 bases). Germline V lookup: CDR1 SQVTM, CDR2 ANQGSEA. The CDR3 covers 14 residues. V gave up 4 bases and J gave up 8 bases, with 17 bases separating them. CDR3 DNA sequence: TGCAGCGTTGCCGAGGGGAGAGGTTGGGAAAAACTGTTTTTT. Translation: CSVAEGRGWEKLFF.

The chain carries TRBV7-9 and TRBJ2-3, with D unresolved. Germline V lookup: CDR1 SEHNR, CDR2 FQNEAQ (reference sequence). Trimming took off 1 base at V and 0 bases at J, with 5 bases between the two ends. This CDR3 is 14 amino acids long. The CDR3 here is CASSLVYSTDTQYF. The CDR3 DNA is TGTGCCAGCAGCTTAGTTTATAGCACAGATACGCAGTATTTT.

This clonotype has a handful of counts. The chain has TRBV5-1 and TRBJ1-2; no definite D call. Trimming removed 4 bases from V and 5 bases from J, with 12 bases in between. The germline V gene has CDR1 SGHRS and CDR2 YFSETQ. The CDR3 runs to 13 residues. The CDR3 coding sequence is TGCGCCAGCAGCGAGGACGGGGATTATGGCTACACCTTC. It yields the protein CASSEDGDYGYTF.

The V and J genes are TRBV7-3 and TRBJ2-2; no definite D call. The germline V gene encodes CDR1 SGHTA and CDR2 FQGTGA. The CDR3 consists of 13 residues. The ends were cut back, 1 base at V and 8 bases at J, with 8 bases in the middle. The DNA of the CDR3 is TGTGCCAGCAGCTTAAGCGTTCGGGGGGAGCTGTTTTTT. Amino acids: CASSLSVRGELFF.

The V call is TRBV5-4, the J call TRBJ1-1, with D possibly matching TRBD1 (6 bases). The CDR3 sequence is 16 residues long. With 6 bases removed from V and 5 bases from J, the gap between germline ends came to 23 bases. Per the germline V gene, CDR1 is SGHNT and CDR2 is YYREEE (reference sequence). This chain's CDR3 is CASIEYRGAGGTEAFF. The CDR3 DNA reads as TGTGCCAGCATCGAGTATCGGGGGGCAGGCGGAACTGAAGCTTTCTTT.

In this sample, this clonotype turned up a few times. V is TRBV6-6 and J is TRBJ1-4; D call uncertain. V lost 6 bases to trimming and J lost 5 bases, with 4 bases between them. CDR1 is MNHNY, CDR2 SVGAGI, per germline (reference sequence). The CDR3 is 11 amino acids. CDR3 bases: TGTGCCAGCAGGAAAAATGAAAAACTGTTTTTT. Its translation: CASRKNEKLFF.

The table lists this clonotype with a few counts. The rearrangement links TRBV29-1 to TRBJ2-7, with D hard to call. The CDR3 is 13 residues long. V was trimmed by 2 bases and J by 7 bases, leaving 15 bases between them. From germline, CDR1 is SQVTM and CDR2 ANQGSEA. DNA of the CDR3: TGCAGCGTTGAATTGGGGTTCGTCGGGGAGCAGTACTTC. It specifies CSVELGFVGEQYF.

This chain links TRBV4-2 with TRBJ2-7, with a tentative D call TRBD1 (6 bases). The V and J ends lost 1 base and 3 bases respectively, with 16 bases between them. The CDR3 runs 16 residues. The V gene's germline CDR1 is LGHNA and CDR2 YNFKEQ. The CDR3 region is CASSQGLDRGIYEQYV. As DNA, the CDR3 is TGTGCCAGCAGCCAAGGGCTGGACAGAGGAATCTACGAGCAGTACGTC.

This clonotype was recorded a few times. V and J are TRBV4-3 and TRBJ2-5; 8 positions match TRBD2. Germline CDR1 reads LGHNA; CDR2 reads YSLEER. There are 18 residues in the CDR3. Trimming removed 0 bases from V and 0 bases from J; junction bases left unmatched: 9. CDR3 DNA: TGCGCCAGCAGCCAAGATGTTGCGGGGGGAACCTACCAAGAGACCCAGTACTTC. This codes for CASSQDVAGGTYQETQYF.

J is TRBJ2-5 and V is TRBV7-9; 7 nucleotides match TRBD2. CDR1 and CDR2 (germline): SEHNR, FQNEAQ (reference sequence). J gave up 1 base and V 5 bases, and 16 bases lay outside the gene matches. The CDR3 has 18 residues. The CDR3 loop reads CASSPTPAASGIQETQYF. For the CDR3, the DNA is TGTGCCAGCAGCCCGACTCCTGCGGCTAGCGGAATCCAAGAGACCCAGTACTTC.

The sample holds many counts of this clonotype. The V call is TRBV12-3 or TRBV12-4, the J call TRBJ2-1, with TRBD1 matching 7 bases. Unmatched junction bases numbered 8, after V lost 1 base and J lost 8 bases. The CDR3 runs to 15 residues. This CDR3 is CASSLDRQGTDEQFF. In nucleotides, the CDR3 is TGTGCCAGCAGTTTAGACCGACAGGGTACTGATGAGCAGTTCTTC.

This clonotype was counted a few times. The chain is built from TRBV29-1 and TRBJ2-1, with 12 positions matching TRBD2. Germline V gene data show CDR1 as SQVTM and CDR2 as ANQGSEA. Losses at the gene ends were 7 bases for V and 4 bases for J; bases not matched to a gene: 5. The CDR3 length is 14 residues. Here the CDR3 reads CSGTGLAGYNEQFF. Here the CDR3 DNA reads TGCAGCGGTACGGGACTAGCGGGTTACAATGAGCAGTTCTTC.

About this clonotype itself: A much larger clone sits a single nucleotide away, making a read error possible. The chain links TRBV4-2 to TRBJ1-1, with D perhaps matching TRBD1 (5 bases). Germline V gives CDR1 LGHNA, CDR2 YNFKEQ. This CDR3 comprises 13 residues. Trimming took 3 bases from V and 4 from J, leaving 9 bases between them. CDR3 in amino acids: CASSHKGATEAFF. CDR3 DNA: TGTGCCAGCAGCCATAAAGGGGCCACTGAAGCTTTCTTT.

This clonotype was counted at least ten times. CDR3 sequence reads: CASSLYSQETQYF. The CDR3 DNA sequence: TGTGCCAGCAGCTTGTACAGCCAAGAGACCCAGTACTTC. The chain carries TRBV7-6 and TRBJ2-5; D gene ambiguous. V lost 3 bases, J lost 1 base, and 6 bases lay in between. Per germline, CDR1 SGHVS and CDR2 FNYEAQ. The CDR3 has 13 amino acids.

The gene calls are TRBV4-3 and TRBJ2-3; 9 bases are shared with TRBD2. This CDR3 has 17 amino acids. Trimming removed 0 bases from V and 1 base from J; junction bases left unmatched: 5. The germline CDR1 and CDR2 sequences are LGHNA and YSLEER. CDR3 in DNA: TGCGCCAGCAGCCAAGAAGGCCCTAGCGGGGGCACAGATACGCAGTATTTT. This codes for CASSQEGPSGGTDTQYF.

This chain links TRBV9 with TRBJ2-5; D possibly corresponds to TRBD2 (5 bases). V shed 3 bases and J shed 9 bases, with 9 bases lying between them. There are 11 residues in the CDR3. From germline, CDR1 is SGDLS and CDR2 YYNGEE. The CDR3 protein is CASSAGVSQYF. In nucleotides, the CDR3 is TGTGCCAGCAGCGCCGGGGTGTCCCAGTACTTC.

In DNA form, the CDR3 reads TGCAGCGTCGGAAGAGCCGGGACAGGAGGGACTGAAGCTTTCTTT. This gives the protein CSVGRAGTGGTEAFF. The chain uses TRBV29-1 and TRBJ1-1, with 8 bases that match TRBD1. The CDR3 has 15 residues. From germline, CDR1 is SQVTM and CDR2 ANQGSEA. With V trimmed by 6 bases and J by 5 bases, 14 bases remained unmatched.

The rearrangement links TRBV6-2 or TRBV6-3 to TRBJ2-3, with 12 bases aligning to TRBD2. The CDR3 runs to 16 residues. Trimming took 7 bases from V and 2 from J; bases not matched to a gene: 7. Germline CDR1 MNHEY, CDR2 SVGEGT. CDR3 coding DNA: TGTGCCAGCACCGAACGACTAGCGGGGGCCACAGATACGCAGTATTTT. Its protein is CASTERLAGATDTQYF.

This rearrangement joins TRBV4-1 to TRBJ2-1; either TRBD1 or TRBD2 may fit D (6 bases each). V was clipped by 8 bases and J by 5 bases, with 19 bases between them. CDR3 length: 15 amino acids. Germline V gene data show CDR1 as MGHRA and CDR2 as YSYEKL. The CDR3 DNA follows: TGCGCCAGCGCCCTTTTCGGGGGCCCTGACAATGAGCAGTTCTTC. Amino acids: CASALFGGPDNEQFF.

The V and J genes are TRBV5-1 and TRBJ2-5; the match to TRBD1 covers 8 bases. The germline V gene encodes CDR1 SGHRS and CDR2 YFSETQ. The CDR3 is 17 amino acids. V lost 4 bases and J lost 5; bases outside the gene matches: 16. Here the CDR3 reads CASSLSLRTGFSETQYF. The DNA of the CDR3 is TGCGCCAGCAGCCTCAGTTTGCGGACAGGGTTCTCGGAGACCCAGTACTTC.

In its sample, this clonotype was seen a few times. The DNA for the CDR3 is TGTGCCAGCAGTTTAAACCCCTCTTTCAATGAGTTCTTC. It encodes CASSLNPSFNEFF. The chain recombines TRBV27 with TRBJ2-1, with D hard to call. This CDR3 contains 13 residues. Germline CDR1 is MNHEY and CDR2 is SMNVEV (reference sequence). V lost 2 bases and J 14 bases, leaving 16 bases between the germline ends.